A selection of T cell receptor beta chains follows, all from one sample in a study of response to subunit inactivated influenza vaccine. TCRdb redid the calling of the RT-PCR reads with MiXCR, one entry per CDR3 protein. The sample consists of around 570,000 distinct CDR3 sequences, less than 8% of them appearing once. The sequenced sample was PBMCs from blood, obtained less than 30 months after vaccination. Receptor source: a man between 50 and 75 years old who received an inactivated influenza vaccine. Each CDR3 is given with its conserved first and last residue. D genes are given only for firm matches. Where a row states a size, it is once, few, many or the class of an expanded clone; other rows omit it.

CDR3aa: CASSQGAGRDTQYF
CDR3nt: TGTGCCAGCAGCCAAGGGGCCGGGAGGGATACGCAGTATTTT
v_gene: TRBV4-2
d_gene: TRBD2
j_gene: TRBJ2-3
abundance: many

CDR3aa: CASSLQAEQYF
CDR3nt: TGCGCCAGCAGCCTTCAGGCCGAGCAGTACTTC
v_gene: TRBV5-1
d_gene: -
j_gene: TRBJ2-7
abundance: few

CDR3aa: CASSQDGGRDSPLHF
CDR3nt: TGTGCCAGCAGCCAAGACGGGGGCCGGGATTCACCCCTCCACTTT
v_gene: TRBV4-2
d_gene: -
j_gene: TRBJ1-6
abundance: many

CDR3aa: CASSLSQLDTQYF
CDR3nt: TGTGCCAGCAGCTTATCCCAGTTGGATACGCAGTATTTT
v_gene: TRBV7-9
d_gene: -
j_gene: TRBJ2-3
abundance: -

CDR3aa: CASSSAGATDTQYF
CDR3nt: TGTGCCAGCAGTTCGGCAGGGGCAACAGATACGCAGTATTTT
v_gene: TRBV28
d_gene: -
j_gene: TRBJ2-3
abundance: many

CDR3aa: CSAISGSYNEQFF
CDR3nt: TGCAGTGCGATTAGCGGCTCCTACAATGAGCAGTTCTTC
v_gene: TRBV20-1
d_gene: -
j_gene: TRBJ2-1
abundance: many

CDR3aa: CASSSSGGNEQYF
CDR3nt: TGTGCCAGCAGCTCCTCCGGGGGGAACGAGCAGTACTTC
v_gene: TRBV9
d_gene: TRBD2
j_gene: TRBJ2-7
abundance: few

CDR3aa: CASSLTGEAGTDTQYF
CDR3nt: TGCGCCAGCAGCTTAACAGGGGAAGCGGGCACAGATACGCAGTATTTT
v_gene: TRBV5-1
d_gene: TRBD1
j_gene: TRBJ2-3
abundance: few

CDR3aa: CSARGVAGVANTGELFF
CDR3nt: TGCAGTGCTAGGGGGGTAGCGGGAGTCGCGAACACCGGGGAGCTGTTTTTT
v_gene: TRBV20-1
d_gene: TRBD2
j_gene: TRBJ2-2
abundance: few

CDR3aa: CASSHTGGSNYGYTF
CDR3nt: TGTGCCAGCAGTCACACCGGGGGCAGTAACTATGGCTACACCTTC
v_gene: TRBV6-5
d_gene: -
j_gene: TRBJ1-2
abundance: -

CDR3aa: CAISVDGTYEQYF
CDR3nt: TGTGCCATCAGTGTGGACGGAACCTACGAGCAGTACTTC
v_gene: TRBV10-3
d_gene: -
j_gene: TRBJ2-7
abundance: few

CDR3aa: CASTLEGSGYTF
CDR3nt: TGTGCCAGCACCCTGGAGGGGAGTGGCTACACCTTC
v_gene: TRBV9
d_gene: -
j_gene: TRBJ1-2
abundance: -

CDR3aa: CATSRGEGARNYGYTF
CDR3nt: TGTGCCACCAGCAGAGGGGAGGGGGCCCGTAACTATGGCTACACCTTC
v_gene: TRBV15
d_gene: TRBD1
j_gene: TRBJ1-2
abundance: few

CDR3aa: CSVEDRTYGYTF
CDR3nt: TGCAGCGTTGAAGACAGAACCTATGGCTACACCTTC
v_gene: TRBV29-1
d_gene: -
j_gene: TRBJ1-2
abundance: many

CDR3aa: CASSPRGGLIGELFF
CDR3nt: TGTGCCAGCAGCCCACGGGGGGGCCTTATCGGGGAGCTGTTTTTT
v_gene: TRBV7-6
d_gene: TRBD2
j_gene: TRBJ2-2
abundance: -

CDR3aa: CASSYGQSAEQYF
CDR3nt: TGCGCCAGCAGCTACGGACAGTCCGCGGAGCAGTACTTC
v_gene: TRBV5-1
d_gene: -
j_gene: TRBJ2-7
abundance: -

CDR3aa: CATSRGGQPQHF
CDR3nt: TGTGCCACCAGCAGAGGAGGTCAGCCCCAGCATTTT
v_gene: TRBV15
d_gene: -
j_gene: TRBJ1-5
abundance: -

CDR3aa: CASSQDGRGDLRAFF
CDR3nt: TGCGCCAGCAGCCAAGACGGCAGGGGAGACCTGCGGGCTTTCTTT
v_gene: TRBV4-1
d_gene: -
j_gene: TRBJ1-1
abundance: many